Sequencing of this T cell receptor beta chain was carried out in a study of T cell responses to AZD1222 COVID-19 vaccine. V shed 7 bases and J shed 7 bases, with 17 bases lying between them. There are 13 residues in the CDR3. Germline CDR1 reads SGHAT; CDR2 reads FQNNGV. Generated by immunoSEQ multiplex PCR, the TCRdb table keeps only in-frame clones and is missing some. In the table there are 100,000 or so clones, 70% to 90% of which are singletons. The sample was peripheral blood, taken on day 0 of AZD1222 vaccination. This rearrangement joins TRBV11-2 to TRBJ2-7; D is possibly TRBD2 (6 bases). This TCR derives from an adult in good health. CDR3 bases: TGTGCCAGCAACCCGAGGGTCGGGGGAGAGCAGTACTTC. It specifies CASNPRVGGEQYF.